This T cell receptor (beta chain) came from a study of T cells in Graves' hyperthyroidism and ophthalmopathy. CDR3 size: 12 residues. Germline V lookup: CDR1 LGHNT, CDR2 FRNRAP. Trimming shortened V by 5 bases and J by 5 bases, and 9 bases separated the two germline ends. TCR beta CDR3 region amplification was performed from RNA transcripts. In the first-round RT-PCR of the TCR CDR3, the HTBI primer set was used. TCRdb fed the multiplex PCR reads into MiXCR, producing one record per CDR3 protein. The profile shows a few hundred thousand distinct CDR3 sequences, approximately 14% of them singletons. This clonotype was found many times.

The sample was blood. This receptor was obtained from a young woman with Graves' hyperthyroidism that later progressed to Graves' ophthalmopathy. The chain uses TRBV12-5 and TRBJ2-5; D is perhaps TRBD2 (6 bases). CDR3 nucleotides: TGTGCTAGTGGTACCCTAGCGGAGACCCAGTACTTC. Translation gives CASGTLAETQYF.